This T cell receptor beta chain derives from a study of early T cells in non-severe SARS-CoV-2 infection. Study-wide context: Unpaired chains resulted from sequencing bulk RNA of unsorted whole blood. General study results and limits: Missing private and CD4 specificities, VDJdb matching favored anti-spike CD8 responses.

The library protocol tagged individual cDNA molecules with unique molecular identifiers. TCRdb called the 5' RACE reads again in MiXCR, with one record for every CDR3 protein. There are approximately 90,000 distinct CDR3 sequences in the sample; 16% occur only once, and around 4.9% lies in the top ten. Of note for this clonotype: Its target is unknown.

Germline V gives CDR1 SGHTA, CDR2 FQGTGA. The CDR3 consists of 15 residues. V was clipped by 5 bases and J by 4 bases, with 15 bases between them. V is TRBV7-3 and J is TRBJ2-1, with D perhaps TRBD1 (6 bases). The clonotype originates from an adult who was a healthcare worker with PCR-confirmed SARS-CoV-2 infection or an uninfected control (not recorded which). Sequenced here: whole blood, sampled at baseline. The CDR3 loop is CASSPMKGDYNEQFF. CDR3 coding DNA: TGTGCCAGCAGCCCCATGAAGGGGGATTACAATGAGCAGTTCTTC.